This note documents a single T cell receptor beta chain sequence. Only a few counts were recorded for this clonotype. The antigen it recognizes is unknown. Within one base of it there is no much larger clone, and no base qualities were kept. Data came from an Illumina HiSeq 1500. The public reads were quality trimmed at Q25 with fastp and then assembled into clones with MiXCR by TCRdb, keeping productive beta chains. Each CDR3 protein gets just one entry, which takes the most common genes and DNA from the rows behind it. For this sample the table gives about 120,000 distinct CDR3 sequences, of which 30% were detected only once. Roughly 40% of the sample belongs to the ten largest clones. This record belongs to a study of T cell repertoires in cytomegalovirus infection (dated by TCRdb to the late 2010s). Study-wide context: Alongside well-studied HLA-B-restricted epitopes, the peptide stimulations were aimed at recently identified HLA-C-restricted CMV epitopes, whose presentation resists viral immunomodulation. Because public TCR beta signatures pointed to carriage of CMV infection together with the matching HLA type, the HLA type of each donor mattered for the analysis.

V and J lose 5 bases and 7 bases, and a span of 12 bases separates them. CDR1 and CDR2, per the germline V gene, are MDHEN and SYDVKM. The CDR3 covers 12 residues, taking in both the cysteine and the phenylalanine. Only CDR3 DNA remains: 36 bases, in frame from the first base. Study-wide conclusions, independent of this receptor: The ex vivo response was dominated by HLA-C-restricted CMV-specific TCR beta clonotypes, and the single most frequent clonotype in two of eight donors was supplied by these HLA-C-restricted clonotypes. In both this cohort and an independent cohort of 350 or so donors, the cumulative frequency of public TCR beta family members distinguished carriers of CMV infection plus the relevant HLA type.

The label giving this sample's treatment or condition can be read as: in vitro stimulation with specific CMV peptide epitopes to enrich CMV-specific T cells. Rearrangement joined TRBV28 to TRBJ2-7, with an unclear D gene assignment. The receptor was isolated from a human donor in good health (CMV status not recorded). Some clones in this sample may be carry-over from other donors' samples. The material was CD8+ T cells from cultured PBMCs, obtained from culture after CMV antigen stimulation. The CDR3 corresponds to CASSPRFGEQYF. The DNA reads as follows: TGTGCCAGCAGTCCTCGGTTCGGGGAGCAGTACTTC.